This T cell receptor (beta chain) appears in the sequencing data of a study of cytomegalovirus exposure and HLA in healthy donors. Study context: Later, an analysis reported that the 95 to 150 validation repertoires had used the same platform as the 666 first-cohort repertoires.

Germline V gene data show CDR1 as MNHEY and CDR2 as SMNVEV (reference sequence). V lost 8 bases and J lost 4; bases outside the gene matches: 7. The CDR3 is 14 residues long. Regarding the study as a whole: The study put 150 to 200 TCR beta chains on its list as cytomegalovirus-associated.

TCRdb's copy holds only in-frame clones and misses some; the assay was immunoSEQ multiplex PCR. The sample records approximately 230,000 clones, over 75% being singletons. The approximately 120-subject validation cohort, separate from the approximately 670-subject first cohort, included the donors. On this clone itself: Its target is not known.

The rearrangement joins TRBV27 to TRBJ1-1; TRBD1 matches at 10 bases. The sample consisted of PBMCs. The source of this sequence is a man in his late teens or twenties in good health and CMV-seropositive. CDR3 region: CASRTRTGGTEAFF. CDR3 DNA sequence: TGTGCCAGCCGGACCAGGACAGGGGGCACTGAAGCTTTCTTT.